These 25 T cell receptor beta chains share one sample of origin, sequenced in a study of blood T cell repertoires in COVID-19. The protocol was immunoSEQ multiplex PCR, while the TCRdb copy is restricted to in-frame clones and leaves out a portion. The data show fewer than 300,000 clones, 75% to 90% seen once. The sample taken for sequencing was PBMCs or T cells enriched from blood (not recorded which). These receptors all come from a woman in her forties or fifties who had recovered from COVID-19.

The chain employs TRBV7-2 and TRBJ1-4; unclear D gene. The germline gives CDR1 SGHTA, CDR2 FQGNSA. V was cut by 5 bases and J by 2 bases, with 12 bases left in between. The CDR3 sequence is 15 residues long. CDR3 amino acids: CASSPSGGTNEKLFF. The CDR3 DNA follows: TGTGCCAGCAGCCCCAGTGGAGGGACTAATGAAAAACTGTTTTTT.

This clone was seen only once. J is TRBJ1-5 and V is TRBV27, with a weak D call TRBD1 (6 bases). Germline CDR1 reads MNHEY; CDR2 reads SMNVEV (reference sequence). This CDR3 comprises 13 residues. The V gene lost 8 bases and the J gene lost 3 bases, with 11 bases spanning the gap. CDR3 nucleotide sequence: TGTGCCAGCGGGGGCGGTAACAATCAGCCCCAGCATTTT. This encodes CASGGGNNQPQHF.

V gene TRBV5-1 combines with J gene TRBJ1-4, with 11 nucleotides matching TRBD1. Germline CDR1 is SGHRS and CDR2 is YFSETQ. The J segment lost 8 bases and the V segment lost 7 bases, leaving 4 bases of the junction unmatched. The CDR3 is 13 residues long. CDR3 sequence reads: CASGDRGSEKLFF. CDR3 DNA sequence: TGCGCCAGCGGGGACAGGGGGTCGGAAAAACTGTTTTTT.

A single count supports this clone. This chain links TRBV30 with TRBJ2-7, with a weak D call TRBD1 (5 bases). Deletions cut 4 bases from V and 2 bases from J, with 12 bases between. CDR3 length: 13 residues. Germline CDR1 and CDR2: GTSNPN and SVGIG (reference sequence). For the CDR3, the DNA is TGTGCCTGGATGACAGACTCAGCCTACGAGCAGTACTTC. Its protein is CAWMTDSAYEQYF.

The rearrangement links TRBV28 to TRBJ1-6, with 7 positions matching TRBD1. Germline values: CDR1 MDHEN, CDR2 SYDVKM. The CDR3 consists of 13 residues. Unmatched junction bases numbered 3, after V lost 5 bases and J lost 8 bases. The CDR3 region is CASSDRADSPLHF. The DNA for the CDR3 is TGTGCCAGCAGTGACAGGGCGGATTCACCCCTCCACTTT.

The CDR3 protein is CASSHWDSLGTGELFF. In nucleotides, the CDR3 is TGCGCCAGCAGTCACTGGGACTCCCTAGGGACCGGGGAGCTGTTTTTT. The V gene is TRBV23-1, the J gene TRBJ2-2; perhaps TRBD2 as D (6 bases). TRBV23-1 falls under the ORF class, with uncertain function. The germline V and J ends were trimmed by 3 bases and 5 bases, with 16 bases remaining between them. This CDR3 comprises 16 residues.

This clone was counted a single time. V and J are TRBV29-1 and TRBJ2-7, with 8 bases matching TRBD1. CDR3 length: 13 amino acids. V trimming: 7 bases; J trimming: 0 bases; junction bases outside the gene matches: 5. The germline V gene encodes CDR1 SQVTM and CDR2 ANQGSEA. CDR3 sequence: CSARTGGSYEQYF. The CDR3 region has the DNA TGCAGCGCCAGAACAGGGGGCTCCTACGAGCAGTACTTC.

The chain recombines TRBV10-3 with TRBJ1-1; possible D gene TRBD1, 6 bases. This CDR3 has 14 amino acids. Trimming cost V 3 bases and J 7 bases, with 15 bases left between them. Looked up from germline, CDR1 is ENHRY and CDR2 is SYGVKD. The chain's CDR3 is CAISDQGGRVEAFF. As DNA, the CDR3 is TGTGCCATCAGTGACCAAGGGGGGAGGGTTGAAGCTTTCTTT.

This chain connects TRBV5-1 to TRBJ1-6; 7 bases are a match to TRBD1. CDR1 is SGHRS, CDR2 YFSETQ, per germline. The CDR3 consists of 16 residues. Trimming at V came to 4 bases and at J to 7 bases, leaving 11 bases not matched to a gene. CDR3 in amino acids: CASSVTGDGKNSPLHF. The CDR3 DNA follows: TGCGCCAGCAGCGTTACAGGGGACGGGAAAAATTCACCCCTCCACTTT.

In its sample, this clone was seen once. The chain joins TRBV29-1 to TRBJ1-1, with 9 bases matching TRBD1. The junction had 7 bases not matched to a gene; V was cut back by 2 bases and J by 3 bases. From germline, CDR1 is SQVTM and CDR2 ANQGSEA. The CDR3 is 15 residues long. Here the CDR3 reads CSVEPTGGGYTEAFF. The CDR3 DNA sequence: TGCAGCGTTGAACCTACAGGGGGCGGATACACTGAAGCTTTCTTT.

This chain links TRBV29-1 with TRBJ1-2; possibly TRBD1 for D (5 bases). This CDR3 is 15 amino acids long. Germline-derived CDR1 and CDR2 are SQVTM and ANQGSEA. The CDR3 reads CSTGETGPISYGYTF. In DNA, the CDR3 is TGCAGTACGGGGGAAACGGGGCCTATAAGTTATGGCTACACCTTC.

The chain carries TRBV5-1 and TRBJ2-7, with D possibly TRBD1 on 6 matching bases. The CDR3 spans 14 residues. V lost 5 bases, J lost 5 bases, and 17 bases lay in between. Germline assignment: CDR1 SGHRS and CDR2 YFSETQ. The CDR3 DNA reads as TGCGCCAGCAGACCCCAAACAGGGATCGACGAGCAGTACTTC. Its translation is CASRPQTGIDEQYF.

V and J are TRBV7-6 and TRBJ2-1; a weak D match, TRBD2 (6 bases). The CDR3 length is 15 residues. Trimming shortened V by 5 bases and J by 2 bases, and 13 bases separated the two germline ends. Germline V lookup: CDR1 SGHVS, CDR2 FNYEAQ. CDR3 sequence: CASSADYIAYNEQFF. In DNA, the CDR3 is TGTGCCAGCAGCGCGGACTATATAGCCTACAATGAGCAGTTCTTC. Full variable domain (remainder filled in from reference TRBV7-6 and TRBJ2-1): GAGVSQSPRYKVTKRGQDVALRCDPISGHVSLYWYRQALGQGPEFLTYFNYEAQQDKSGLPNDRFSAERPEGSISTLTIQRTEQRDSAMYRCASSADYIAYNEQFFGPGTRLTVL.

In its sample, this clone was seen once. This sequence joins TRBV5-6 and TRBJ2-5; the match to TRBD1 covers 8 bases. The CDR3 length is 16 residues. CDR1 SGHDT and CDR2 YYEEEE come from the germline V gene. With 1 base clipped from V and 5 bases from J, the junction kept 10 bases outside the gene matches. The CDR3 DNA sequence: TGTGCCAGCAGCTTGTGGCAGGGGGCGCCCCGGGAGACCCAGTACTTC. This translates into CASSLWQGAPRETQYF.

The chain carries TRBV27 and TRBJ1-2; TRBD1 matches 10 bases. The germline V gene encodes CDR1 MNHEY and CDR2 SMNVEV (reference sequence). The J segment lost 6 bases and the V segment lost 5 bases, leaving 9 bases of the junction unmatched. The CDR3 sequence is 15 residues long. The CDR3 DNA reads as TGTGCCAGCAGTGTGACAGGGGGCGGTTCAAATGGCTACACCTTC. As protein: CASSVTGGGSNGYTF.

The chain employs TRBV7-2 and TRBJ2-2, with 8 bases aligning to TRBD2. J gave up 3 bases and V 2 bases, and 2 bases lay outside the gene matches. Germline CDR1 reads SGHTA; CDR2 reads FQGNSA. This CDR3 has 15 residues. CDR3 nucleotide sequence: TGTGCCAGCAGCTTATCAGCGGGGGACACCGGGGAGCTGTTTTTT. Translating gives CASSLSAGDTGELFF.

The chain uses TRBV10-1 and TRBJ2-1; perhaps TRBD1 as D (6 bases). This CDR3 region has 16 residues. Germline V CDR1 and CDR2: WNHNN, SYGVQD (reference sequence). V shed 5 bases and J shed 5 bases, with 19 bases lying between them. CDR3 DNA: TGCGCCAGCAGTCCCATACAGGGATCGGCCAACAATGAGCAGTTCTTC. Protein: CASSPIQGSANNEQFF.

The chain recombines TRBV28 with TRBJ2-1, with D possibly TRBD1 on 5 matching bases. V lost 2 bases and J lost 6, with 11 bases in between. The length of the CDR3 is 14 residues. CDR1 and CDR2 from the germline V gene are MDHEN and SYDVKM. CDR3 bases: TGTGCCAGCAGTTTACGAGGCAGGGTCAATGAGCAGTTCTTC. It codes for CASSLRGRVNEQFF.

The chain employs TRBV9 and TRBJ2-5, with D tentatively TRBD2 (5 bases). Trimming removed 0 bases at V and 3 bases at J, with 18 bases between. The CDR3 totals 17 residues. Per the germline V gene, CDR1 is SGDLS and CDR2 is YYNGEE. The CDR3: CASSVGGSLHGEETQYF. The CDR3 DNA sequence: TGTGCCAGCAGCGTAGGGGGTTCGCTCCACGGGGAAGAGACCCAGTACTTC.

This clone was seen a few times. The rearrangement joins TRBV29-1 to TRBJ1-1; D remains unclear. The CDR3 length is 16 residues. Germline V gene lookup returns CDR1 SQVTM and CDR2 ANQGSEA. Trimming removed 7 bases from V and 0 bases from J, with 21 bases in between. CDR3 loop: CSGGGGGRGMNTEAFF. Written as DNA, the CDR3 is TGCAGCGGTGGAGGAGGTGGACGGGGAATGAACACTGAAGCTTTCTTT.

The chain is built from TRBV7-9 and TRBJ2-7; TRBD1 matches 10 bases. With 5 bases clipped from V and 4 bases from J, the junction kept 11 bases outside the gene matches. The CDR3 runs to 16 residues. In germline, CDR1 is SEHNR, CDR2 FQNEAQ (reference sequence). The CDR3 DNA reads TGTGCCAGCAGCCCAGGGGGGGACAGGGGTGATTACGAGCAGTACTTC. It translates to CASSPGGDRGDYEQYF.

This clone was found once. CDR3 amino acids: CASRRPGLKRGYNEQFF. CDR3 DNA: TGTGCCAGCAGGCGTCCGGGACTCAAGAGGGGCTACAATGAGCAGTTCTTC. The chain employs TRBV11-2 and TRBJ2-1; possibly TRBD2 for D (6 bases). V lost 6 bases, J lost 3 bases, and 21 bases lay in between. Germline V gene sequence: CDR1 SGHAT, CDR2 FQNNGV. The CDR3 spans 17 residues.

The chain links TRBV10-1 to TRBJ1-6, with D unresolved. With 8 bases removed from V and 1 base from J, the gap between germline ends came to 6 bases. Germline V lookup: CDR1 WNHNN, CDR2 SYGVQD (reference sequence). The CDR3 has 13 amino acids. The DNA for the CDR3 is TGCGCCAGCCGAGGGTCCTATAATTCACCCCTCCACTTT. Translated, it gives CASRGSYNSPLHF.

The rearrangement uses TRBV9 and TRBJ2-3, with D uncertain. Germline V lookup: CDR1 SGDLS, CDR2 YYNGEE. V was shortened by 0 bases and J by 5 bases, with 10 bases between the two germline ends. The CDR3 runs to 14 residues. The CDR3 DNA sequence: TGTGCCAGCAGCGTAGCTACGCTCGGAGATACGCAGTATTTT. Its translation is CASSVATLGDTQYF.

CDR3 in amino acids: CASSLLTEGANVLTF. The DNA of the CDR3 is TGTGCCAGCAGTTTATTGACTGAAGGGGCCAACGTCCTGACTTTC. The chain carries TRBV27 and TRBJ2-6; D call uncertain. V dropped 1 base and J dropped 4 bases, with 8 bases sitting between them. The CDR3 runs 15 residues. Per germline, CDR1 MNHEY and CDR2 SMNVEV (reference sequence). Variable domain in full (rest from reference TRBV27 and TRBJ2-6): EAQVTQNPRYLITVTGKKLTVTCSQNMNHEYMSWYRQDPGLGLRQIYYSMNVEVTDKGDVPEGYKVSRKEKRNFPLILESPSPNQTSLYFCASSLLTEGANVLTFGAGSRLTVL.